This TCR beta chain was sequenced in a study of T cell responses to AZD1222 COVID-19 vaccine. Background on the study: Second-dose timings of about 4 or about 12 weeks were pooled. Overall study findings and caveats: Clonal diversity was possibly underestimated, and white British individuals and females predominated among donors.

Profiling relied on immunoSEQ multiplex PCR, and the TCRdb table lists in-frame clones only, not all of them. In the table there are over 150,000 clones, approximately 90% of which are singletons. Trimming shortened V by 3 bases and J by 6 bases, and 5 bases separated the two germline ends. Per germline, CDR1 LNHDA and CDR2 SQIVND (reference sequence). This CDR3 has 11 residues. As for this clone: Antigen specificity is unknown.

The starting material was peripheral blood, obtained on day 0 of AZD1222 vaccination. This chain connects TRBV19 to TRBJ1-2; weak D call: TRBD1 (5 bases). This TCR was sampled from an adult in good health. The CDR3 reads CASSMGDGYTF. The CDR3 DNA is TGTGCCAGTAGTATGGGGGATGGCTACACCTTC.